These T cell receptor beta chains were read from a single sample in a study of T cell clonotyping in hematopoietic cell transplantation. Sequencing used immunoSEQ multiplex PCR; TCRdb keeps in-frame clones, though not all of them. The sample includes under 35,000 clones, 60% to 80% of them seen just once. Sequencing was performed on peripheral blood mononuclear cells, taken before stem cell transplant. Receptor source: a man over 45 with myelodysplastic syndrome. Some clones in this sample may be carry-over from other donors' samples. Both conserved end residues are part of each CDR3. A D gene is named only where the DNA matches it firmly. Some rows have no size entry. The others give once, few or many, or a class for an expanded clone.

>TRBJ1-6|NA|NA|TRBV6-1
TGTGCCAGCTCGGGGGGGACGAGAAATAATTCACCCCTCCACTTT
CASSGGTRNNSPLHF
>TRBJ2-7|TRBD1|NA|TRBV30
TGTGCCTGGACCCCCCGGGACAGGGGGATCGGCGAGCAGTACTTC
CAWTPRDRGIGEQYF
>TRBJ1-3|NA|NA|TRBV6-1
TGTGCCAGCAGTGGGCCCCCAAACACCATATATTTT
CASSGPPNTIYF
>TRBJ2-1|NA|once|TRBV20-1
TGCAGCCTTGTGGCTGACAATGAGCAGTTCTTC
CSLVADNEQFF
>TRBJ1-2|NA|NA|TRBV6-5
TGTGCCAGCAGTGGAGTCTATGGCTACACCTTC
CASSGVYGYTF
>TRBJ1-4|NA|NA|TRBV4-1
TGCGCCAGCAGCCAAGGCCAGGGCGGCGGTAATGAAAAACTGTTTTTT
CASSQGQGGGNEKLFF
>TRBJ2-3|NA|NA|TRBV25-1
TGTGCCAGCAGTCAAAATCGGCGCACAGATACGCAGTATTTT
CASSQNRRTDTQYF
>TRBJ1-2|NA|NA|TRBV5-6
TGTGCCAGCAGCTTGGTAGGGAATGTTCGGAGCTACACCTTC
CASSLVGNVRSYTF
>TRBJ1-2|NA|NA|TRBV29-1
TGCAGCGTGGGGAAGAACGGCTACACCTTC
CSVGKNGYTF
>TRBJ2-7|TRBD1|NA|TRBV19
TGTGCCAGTAGTATGGGACAGTACCGGGAGCAGTACTTC
CASSMGQYREQYF
>TRBJ2-3|TRBD2|NA|TRBV5-1
TGCGCCAGCAGCTTGAATTTGCGGGAGGGTGATACGCAGTATTTT
CASSLNLREGDTQYF
>TRBJ2-3|TRBD2|NA|TRBV9
TGTGCCAGCAGCGCCCTGGGACTAGCGGGGTCAGATACGCAGTATTTT
CASSALGLAGSDTQYF
>TRBJ2-2|TRBD1|NA|TRBV9
TGTGCCAGCAGAGCCGGGACAGGGATCACCGGGGAGCTGTTTTTT
CASRAGTGITGELFF
>TRBJ1-2|NA|few|TRBV19
TGTGCCAGTAGTTACCCTCAGGGTTATGGCTACACCTTC
CASSYPQGYGYTF
>TRBJ2-5|TRBD2|NA|TRBV7-2
TGTGCCAGCAGCTGGACTAGCGGGGTGGGGGAGACCCAGTACTTC
CASSWTSGVGETQYF
>TRBJ2-3|NA|NA|TRBV6-5
TGTGCCAGCAGTTACTCGTTACAGACACTCACAGATACGCAGTATTTT
CASSYSLQTLTDTQYF
>TRBJ2-7|NA|few|TRBV7-2
TGTGCCAGCAGCTTACAGAGCGCCTACGAGCAGTACTTC
CASSLQSAYEQYF
>TRBJ2-7|TRBD2|NA|TRBV27
TGTGCCAGCAGTAAGCGGGGGGCCGGCTACGAGCAGTACTTC
CASSKRGAGYEQYF
>TRBJ2-2|TRBD1|few|TRBV7-8
TGTGCCAGCAGTAAGAACAGGGGCACCGGGGAGCTGTTTTTT
CASSKNRGTGELFF
>TRBJ1-2|NA|few|TRBV2
TGTGCCAGTGATAAGGGTACTAACTATGGCTACACCTTC
CASDKGTNYGYTF
>TRBJ1-2|NA|NA|TRBV5-6
TGTGCCAGCAGCTTGGAGGGTCATGGCTACACCTTC
CASSLEGHGYTF
>TRBJ2-7|NA|medium-sized|TRBV6-5
TGTGCCAGCAGCTTAAGACCTAGCTTTAACGAGCAGTACTTC
CASSLRPSFNEQYF
>TRBJ2-3|NA|NA|TRBV28
TGTGCCAGCAGCCTCACCACCGCGGCCGTCACAGATACGCAGTATTTT
CASSLTTAAVTDTQYF
>TRBJ1-6|NA|NA|TRBV30
TGTGCCTCTCACAGCCCCGCTGGCCGTTCACCCCTCCACTTT
CASHSPAGRSPLHF
>TRBJ2-7|NA|NA|TRBV27
TGTGCCAGCAGCTCCGGGACCCACTACGAGCAGTACTTC
CASSSGTHYEQYF
>TRBJ1-1|NA|NA|TRBV30
TGTGCCTGGAGTACCGAGATGGACACTGAAGCTTTCTTT
CAWSTEMDTEAFF
>TRBJ2-5|TRBD2|NA|TRBV30
TGTGCCTGGAGTACCCCGGGACTAGCTCCCTTCAAGACCCAGTACTTC
CAWSTPGLAPFKTQYF
>TRBJ1-2|TRBD1|few|TRBV5-4
TGTGCCAGCAGCGGGACGGACAGGACAAGCTATGGCTACACCTTC
CASSGTDRTSYGYTF
>TRBJ2-2|TRBD2|NA|TRBV6-1
TGTGCCAGCAGCGCCGGCAGCGGGAGGGCCGGGGAGCTGTTTTTT
CASSAGSGRAGELFF
>TRBJ1-5|NA|NA|TRBV19
TGTGCCAGTAGAATACATAGCAATCAGCCCCAGCATTTT
CASRIHSNQPQHF
>TRBJ1-5|TRBD1|NA|TRBV6-1
TGTGCCAGCAGGACAGGGCAGCCCCAGCATTTT
CASRTGQPQHF
>TRBJ1-2|TRBD1|NA|TRBV6-5
TGTGCCAGCAGATCTGGGACAGGGTACTATGGCTACACCTTC
CASRSGTGYYGYTF
>TRBJ2-7|TRBD1|NA|TRBV6-1
TGTGCCAGCAGTACTCGGACAGGGGTTCTTGGAGAGCAGTACTTC
CASSTRTGVLGEQYF
>TRBJ2-7|NA|NA|TRBV5-1
TGCGCCAGCAGCGCCCCAGGGGGGTCCTACGAGCAGTACTTC
CASSAPGGSYEQYF
>TRBJ2-5|TRBD1|NA|TRBV6-6
TGTGCCAGCAGTTACTCGAGAACAGGGGTCCAAGAGACCCAGTACTTC
CASSYSRTGVQETQYF
>TRBJ2-3|TRBD2|NA|TRBV19
TGTGCCAGTAGTTTCACTAGCGGGAGTACTAGCACAGATACGCAGTATTTT
CASSFTSGSTSTDTQYF
>TRBJ1-1|NA|few|TRBV11-1
TGTGCCAGCAGCTTAGCAGCTGGTGAAGCTTTCTTT
CASSLAAGEAFF
>TRBJ1-2|NA|NA|TRBV6-5
TGTGCCAGCAGAGGGTCCTATGGCTACACCTTC
CASRGSYGYTF
>TRBJ2-1|TRBD2|few|TRBV27
TGTGCCAGCAGTTTAGTGGCTAGCGGTTTATCCTACAATGAGCAGTTCTTC
CASSLVASGLSYNEQFF
>TRBJ1-1|NA|NA|TRBV30
TGTGCCTGGAGAGGGCGATTGAACACTGAAGCTTTCTTT
CAWRGRLNTEAFF
>TRBJ2-7|NA|NA|TRBV7-2
TGTGCCAGCAGCTTTGCGTCCGAGCAGTACTTC
CASSFASEQYF
>TRBJ2-3|NA|NA|TRBV6-1
TGTGCCAGCAGTGAACTAGGACCCCGAAGGGGCACAGATACGCAGTATTTT
CASSELGPRRGTDTQYF
>TRBJ1-6|NA|few|TRBV27
TGTGCCAGCAGCCTTACAGGTAGCTCCTATAATTCACCCCTCCACTTT
CASSLTGSSYNSPLHF
>TRBJ1-6|NA|NA|TRBV5-1
TGCGCCAGCAGCTTGGCCGCGACTGAAAATTCACCCCTCCACTTT
CASSLAATENSPLHF